This T cell receptor beta chain stems from a study of T cell responses to AZD1222 COVID-19 vaccine. The wider study: Whether given at about 4 or about 12 weeks, second doses were pooled.

Method: immunoSEQ multiplex PCR; TCRdb's copy keeps in-frame clones and lacks some. The sample includes roughly 49,000 clones, around three quarters of them seen just once. A note on this clone: Its antigen is unknown.

Overall study findings and caveats: Elevations in Spike-specific TCR breadth and depth followed administration of two AZD1222 doses. White British people made up most donors, females outnumbered males, and clonal diversity was possibly underestimated.

This CDR3 spans 11 amino acids. Looked up from germline, CDR1 is SNHLY and CDR2 is FYNNEI. The chain is built from TRBV2 and TRBJ2-5, with D possibly being TRBD1 or TRBD2 (6 bases each). Sequenced material: peripheral blood, taken on day 0 of AZD1222 vaccination. The TCR originated in an adult in good health. CDR3 region: CASTGAETQYF. CDR3 nucleotides: TGTGCTTCCACGGGGGCGGAGACCCAGTACTTC.